This TCR beta chain was captured by sequencing in a study of vaccination and CD4 T cells after COVID-19. V shed 0 bases and J shed 0 bases, with 16 bases lying between them. Germline values: CDR1 ENHRY, CDR2 SYGVKD. CDR3 length: 18 residues. In regard to this clonotype: Its antigen is unidentified.

Sequencing of DNA taken from cultured CD4+ T cells relied on the Oncomine TCR Beta short-read assay. One entry per CDR3 protein results from TCRdb running MiXCR on the PCR reads. The data show tens of thousands of distinct CDR3 sequences, about 50% seen once. As to treatment: approximately nine-day PBMC culture with coronavirus spike peptide pools or control peptides (ViraFEST assay). Sample: CD4+ T cells from blood, cultured in vitro, taken before SARS-CoV-2 vaccination. The receptor comes from a human donor who received a COVID-19 vaccine. The genes are TRBV10-3 and TRBJ2-3, with D possibly being TRBD1 (5 bases). The CDR3 is CAISESPTARGSTDTQYF. CDR3 nucleotides: TGTGCCATCAGTGAGTCGCCCACGGCAAGGGGTAGCACAGATACGCAGTATTTT.